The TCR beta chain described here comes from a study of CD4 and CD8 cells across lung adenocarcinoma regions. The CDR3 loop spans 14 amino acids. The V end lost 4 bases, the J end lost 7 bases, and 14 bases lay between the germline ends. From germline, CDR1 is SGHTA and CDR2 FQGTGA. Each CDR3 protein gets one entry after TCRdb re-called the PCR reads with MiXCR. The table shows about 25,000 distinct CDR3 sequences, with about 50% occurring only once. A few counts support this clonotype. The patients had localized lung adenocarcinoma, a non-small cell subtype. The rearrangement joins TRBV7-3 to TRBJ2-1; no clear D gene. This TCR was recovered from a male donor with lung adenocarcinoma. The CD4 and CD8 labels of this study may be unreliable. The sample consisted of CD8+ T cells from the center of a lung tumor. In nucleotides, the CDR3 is TGTGCCAGCAGCTCCGGACCCCCGATAAATGAGCAGTTCTTC. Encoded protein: CASSSGPPINEQFF.